The 29 T cell receptor beta chains below come from one sample, sequenced in a study of blood T cell repertoires in COVID-19 (dated by TCRdb to the early 2020s). The library was produced with the immunoSEQ multiplex PCR assay. TCRdb took over this immuneACCESS table, retaining in-frame rearrangements with V and J assigned. Such tables are incomplete; in checked studies, under half of the missing clones stem from an unresolved V gene, and the remainder is unexplained. In this sample the table shows some 240,000 clones, 80% of which occur a single time. Clones ranked in the top ten supply roughly 13% of the sample. The sample taken for sequencing was peripheral blood. Source of these receptors: a human donor in a cohort sampled during active COVID-19.

The J gene is TRBJ2-7, the V gene TRBV3-1 (or the pseudogene TRBV3-2); D not certain. Trimming took 2 bases from V and 4 from J, leaving 12 bases between them. The CDR3 totals 14 residues. CDR1 is LGHDT and CDR2 is YNNKEL in the germline V gene (reference sequence). The CDR3 region has the DNA TGTGCCAGCAGCCAACCAGGTAATTCGTACGAGCAGTACTTC. Translation gives CASSQPGNSYEQYF.

The chain carries TRBV7-8 and TRBJ2-1; TRBD1 agrees at 7 bases. This CDR3 region has 14 residues. Germline V gives CDR1 SGHVS, CDR2 FQNEAQ. J lost 5 bases, V lost 5 bases, and 6 bases had no gene match. CDR3 sequence reads: CASSPYDRDNEQFF. The CDR3 DNA reads TGTGCCAGCAGCCCGTACGACAGGGACAATGAGCAGTTCTTC.

The chain joins TRBV19 to TRBJ1-3; weak D call: TRBD1 (5 bases). The CDR3 has 14 residues. With 5 bases removed from V and 2 bases from J, the gap between germline ends came to 10 bases. Germline V gene lookup returns CDR1 LNHDA and CDR2 SQIVND (reference sequence). CDR3 protein: CASSPLGAGNTIYF. In DNA, the CDR3 is TGTGCCAGTAGTCCCCTAGGGGCTGGAAACACCATATATTTT.

The chain is built from TRBV4-1 and TRBJ2-5; tentative D call: TRBD1 (6 bases). CDR3 length equals 15 residues. V was shortened by 3 bases and J by 3 bases, with 14 bases between the two germline ends. CDR1 MGHRA and CDR2 YSYEKL come from the germline V gene. The CDR3, as DNA: TGCGCCAGCAGCCACACCCCTCAGGGGAAAGAGACCCAGTACTTC. It codes for CASSHTPQGKETQYF.

The gene calls are TRBV25-1 and TRBJ2-7; tentative D call: TRBD1 (5 bases). CDR1 is MGHDK, CDR2 SYGVNS, per germline. V was trimmed by 1 base and J by 5 bases, leaving 12 bases between them. The CDR3 sequence is 14 residues long. This chain's CDR3 is CASSEFDSPNEQYF. The DNA of the CDR3 is TGTGCCAGCAGTGAATTTGACAGTCCCAACGAGCAGTACTTC.

In DNA form, the CDR3 reads TGTGCCAGCAGCTTGGTGCCAGGCACAGATACGCAGTATTTT. It specifies CASSLVPGTDTQYF. The chain links TRBV5-6 to TRBJ2-3, with D unresolved. The CDR3 spans 14 residues. Deletions cut 0 bases from V and 1 base from J, with 6 bases between. Germline lookup yields CDR1 SGHDT and CDR2 YYEEEE.

The genes are TRBV7-9 and TRBJ1-1; D uncertain. Per the germline V gene, CDR1 is SEHNR and CDR2 is FQNEAQ (reference sequence). V lost 0 bases to trimming and J lost 2 bases, with 4 bases between them. The CDR3 runs 13 residues. CDR3 DNA: TGTGCCAGCAGCTTAGCGGCAAACACTGAAGCTTTCTTT. It translates to CASSLAANTEAFF.

The rearrangement links TRBV24-1 to TRBJ2-1; D is perhaps TRBD1 (5 bases). Germline V gene data show CDR1 as KGHDR and CDR2 as SFDVKD. V was trimmed by 10 bases and J by 3 bases, leaving 6 bases between them. This CDR3 has 11 residues. The CDR3 DNA follows: TGTGCCACAGGGGACTACAATGAGCAGTTCTTC. Amino acid sequence: CATGDYNEQFF.

This sequence joins TRBV10-3 and TRBJ1-4, with TRBD1 identical over 7 bases. Germline V gene data show CDR1 as ENHRY and CDR2 as SYGVKD. The CDR3 has 13 residues. Trimming removed 2 bases from V and 15 bases from J; junction bases left unmatched: 9. The CDR3 nucleotides read TGTGCCATCAGTGAGGGGACAGCGGGAGTCTTGTTTTTT. Residues: CAISEGTAGVLFF.

The J gene is TRBJ1-5, the V gene TRBV28, with 8 bases lining up with TRBD1. Per the germline V gene, CDR1 is MDHEN and CDR2 is SYDVKM. With V trimmed by 6 bases and J by 2 bases, 0 bases remained unmatched. The CDR3 contains 13 residues. The CDR3 spells CASRTGGNQPQHF. CDR3 DNA sequence: TGTGCCAGCAGGACAGGGGGCAATCAGCCCCAGCATTTT. The full variable domain, its missing parts supplied by reference TRBV28 and TRBJ1-5, is DVKVTQSSRYLVKRTGEKVFLECVQDMDHENMFWYRQDPGLGLRLIYFSYDVKMKEKGDIPEGYSVSREKKERFSLILESASTNQTSMYLCASRTGGNQPQHFGDGTRLSIL.

The sample holds many counts of this clone. V and J are TRBV18 and TRBJ2-2; 9 bases fit TRBD1. Germline V CDR1 and CDR2: KGHSH, LQKENI. The trim removed 4 bases at V and 2 bases at J, leaving 2 bases unmatched. The CDR3 has 15 amino acids. The CDR3 DNA is TGTGCCAGCTCACTGGGACAGGGAAACACCGGGGAGCTGTTTTTT. It yields the protein CASSLGQGNTGELFF.

This chain links TRBV28 with TRBJ2-3; D unresolved. Between the trimmed V and J ends, which lost 9 bases and 5 bases, there was a span of 6 bases. Germline assignment: CDR1 MDHEN and CDR2 SYDVKM. The CDR3 totals 10 residues. The CDR3 is CASLEDTQYF. The CDR3 DNA is TGTGCCAGTTTAGAAGATACGCAGTATTTT.

V usage is TRBV11-2 and J usage is TRBJ1-4; D remains ambiguous. CDR3 length: 13 residues. The germline V gene encodes CDR1 SGHAT and CDR2 FQNNGV. V gave up 5 bases and J gave up 5 bases, with 9 bases separating them. CDR3 nucleotides: TGTGCCAGCAGCCCCACAGTGAATGAAAAACTGTTTTTT. Encoded protein: CASSPTVNEKLFF.

V gene TRBV6-5 combines with J gene TRBJ1-6, with 9 nucleotides matching TRBD1. V trimming: 1 base; J trimming: 10 bases; junction bases outside the gene matches: 8. Germline lookup yields CDR1 MNHEY and CDR2 SVGAGI. The CDR3 runs 16 residues. The chain's CDR3 is CASSYFTGTGNSPLHF. In DNA, the CDR3 is TGTGCCAGCAGTTACTTCACCGGGACAGGGAACTCACCCCTCCACTTT.

This chain joins TRBV5-1 and TRBJ2-2; TRBD1 aligns across 8 bases. CDR3 length equals 15 residues. J was trimmed by 4 bases and V by 3 bases; bases with no gene match: 5. The germline V gene encodes CDR1 SGHRS and CDR2 YFSETQ. This CDR3 reads CASSSWGQATGELFF. The CDR3 DNA sequence: TGCGCCAGCAGCTCCTGGGGACAGGCCACCGGGGAGCTGTTTTTT. The complete variable domain, with remaining parts taken from reference TRBV5-1 and TRBJ2-2, reads KAGVTQTPRYLIKTRGQQVTLSCSPISGHRSVSWYQQTPGQGLQFLFEYFSETQRNKGNFPGRFSGRQFSNSRSEMNVSTLELGDSALYLCASSSWGQATGELFFGEGSRLTVL.

The chain has TRBV5-1 and TRBJ1-2; D is unclear. Looked up from germline, CDR1 is SGHRS and CDR2 is YFSETQ. The V end was cut by 0 bases, the J end by 0 bases, with 12 bases between. This CDR3 has 16 amino acids. CDR3: CASSLGAGPANYGYTF. In DNA, the CDR3 is TGCGCCAGCAGCTTGGGTGCAGGCCCAGCTAACTATGGCTACACCTTC.

As DNA, the CDR3 is TGTGCCATCAGTGAGGGTACTAGTTCCAATGAGCAGTTCTTC. Amino acid sequence: CAISEGTSSNEQFF. The V and J genes are TRBV10-3 and TRBJ2-1, with a weak D call TRBD2 (5 bases). The CDR3 loop spans 14 amino acids. CDR1 and CDR2 (germline): ENHRY, SYGVKD. V shed 2 bases and J shed 6 bases, with 11 bases lying between them.

The V and J genes are TRBV6-6 and TRBJ2-3; unclear D gene. Trimming took 2 bases from V and 0 from J, leaving 12 bases between them. Germline V gene data show CDR1 as MNHNY and CDR2 as SVGAGI (reference sequence). This CDR3 region has 16 residues. The CDR3 is CASSYPPLQSTDTQYF. The DNA of the CDR3 is TGTGCCAGCAGTTACCCCCCTCTCCAGAGCACAGATACGCAGTATTTT.

The rearrangement uses TRBV5-4 and TRBJ1-1; 7 bases are a match to TRBD1. The junction had 8 bases not matched to a gene; V was cut back by 4 bases and J by 2 bases. The germline CDR1 and CDR2 sequences are SGHNT and YYREEE (reference sequence). The CDR3 is made up of 15 amino acids. The CDR3 is CASSRTTGYNTEAFF. The CDR3 DNA is TGTGCCAGCAGCAGAACGACAGGGTACAACACTGAAGCTTTCTTT.

This clone appeared a single time. The V gene is TRBV7-6, the J gene TRBJ1-3; no definite D call. Trimming shortened V by 5 bases and J by 2 bases, and 16 bases separated the two germline ends. The CDR3 is 16 amino acids. CDR1 and CDR2 from the germline V gene are SGHVS and FNYEAQ. The CDR3 DNA reads as TGTGCCAGCAGCCAAGGGCCCGCGGGAACTGGAAACACCATATATTTT. Its protein is CASSQGPAGTGNTIYF.

The gene calls are TRBV11-2 and TRBJ2-5; weak D call: TRBD1 (5 bases). V was pared by 2 bases and J by 3 bases, with 16 bases between. Germline values: CDR1 SGHAT, CDR2 FQNNGV. CDR3 length equals 16 residues. In nucleotides, the CDR3 is TGTGCCAGCAGCTTACTTCGGTGGCAGGGAAAAGAGACCCAGTACTTC. This gives the protein CASSLLRWQGKETQYF.

This sequence joins TRBV7-9 and TRBJ1-2; D is undetermined. The V and J ends lost 3 bases and 5 bases respectively, with 13 bases between them. Germline CDR1 is SEHNR and CDR2 is FQNEAQ (reference sequence). There are 14 residues in the CDR3. The CDR3 spells CASSLVAVHYGYTF. The CDR3 nucleotides read TGTGCCAGCAGCTTGGTGGCAGTTCATTATGGCTACACCTTC.

This chain links TRBV5-1 with TRBJ2-3; 12 bases map to TRBD2. The CDR3 has 17 residues. V lost 4 bases and J lost 4; bases outside the gene matches: 10. Germline V lookup: CDR1 SGHRS, CDR2 YFSETQ. The CDR3 loop is CASSLAGGPITPDTQYF. DNA for the CDR3: TGCGCCAGCAGCCTAGCGGGGGGGCCGATCACCCCAGATACGCAGTATTTT.

This rearrangement joins TRBV7-2 to TRBJ2-3; possibly TRBD1 for D (7 bases). CDR1 is SGHTA, CDR2 FQGNSA, per germline. There are 18 residues in the CDR3. Trimming cost V 5 bases and J 2 bases, with 23 bases left between them. CDR3 in amino acids: CASSPRGARDSFTDTQYF. CDR3 DNA sequence: TGTGCCAGCAGCCCAAGGGGGGCCCGGGACAGCTTCACAGATACGCAGTATTTT. Based on the CDR3 plus reference TRBV7-2 and TRBJ2-3, the full variable domain is GAGVSQSPSNKVTEKGKDVELRCDPISGHTALYWYRQSLGQGLEFLIYFQGNSAPDKSGLPSDRFSAERTGGSVSTLTIQRTQQEDSAVYLCASSPRGARDSFTDTQYFGPGTRLTVL.

This chain connects TRBV5-1 to TRBJ2-1, with D possibly TRBD2 on 5 matching bases. Trimming pared 4 bases from V and 5 bases from J, leaving 13 bases between. Germline CDR1 is SGHRS and CDR2 is YFSETQ. The CDR3 is made up of 14 amino acids. The CDR3 spells CASSPDPGDNEQFF. Here the CDR3 DNA reads TGCGCCAGCAGCCCGGACCCCGGGGACAATGAGCAGTTCTTC. Based on the CDR3 plus reference TRBV5-1 and TRBJ2-1, the full variable domain is KAGVTQTPRYLIKTRGQQVTLSCSPISGHRSVSWYQQTPGQGLQFLFEYFSETQRNKGNFPGRFSGRQFSNSRSEMNVSTLELGDSALYLCASSPDPGDNEQFFGPGTRLTVL.

This chain uses TRBV4-2 with TRBJ2-5, with D perhaps matching TRBD2 (7 bases). The CDR3 extends over 14 amino acids. Germline V gene lookup returns CDR1 LGHNA and CDR2 YNFKEQ. V was clipped by 3 bases and J by 2 bases, with 10 bases between them. The chain's CDR3 is CASSQEGGQETQYF. The DNA of the CDR3 is TGTGCCAGCAGCCAGGAGGGGGGGCAAGAGACCCAGTACTTC.

V gene TRBV7-8 combines with J gene TRBJ2-5, with D perhaps matching TRBD1 (5 bases). Germline CDR1 and CDR2: SGHVS and FQNEAQ. The CDR3 runs 16 residues. Trimming took off 5 bases at V and 2 bases at J, with 18 bases between the two ends. Here the CDR3 DNA reads TGTGCCAGCAGCCGAGTGACAGTCAACTTTCAAGAGACCCAGTACTTC. Residues: CASSRVTVNFQETQYF.

The chain employs TRBV9 and TRBJ1-1; 7 bases fit TRBD1. The CDR3 is 13 amino acids. The trim removed 4 bases at V and 10 bases at J, leaving 10 bases unmatched. CDR1 and CDR2 (germline): SGDLS, YYNGEE. The chain's CDR3 is CASSPDRAARAFF. The CDR3 region has the DNA TGTGCCAGCAGCCCCGACAGGGCGGCGAGAGCTTTCTTT. Complete variable domain (other parts from reference TRBV9 and TRBJ1-1): DSGVTQTPKHLITATGQRVTLRCSPRSGDLSVYWYQQSLDQGLQFLIQYYNGEERAKGNILERFSAQQFPDLHSELNLSSLELGDSALYFCASSPDRAARAFFGQGTRLTVV.

This sequence joins TRBV12-5 and TRBJ2-5; D not certain. V lost 3 bases and J 1 base, leaving 6 bases between the germline ends. The CDR3 is made up of 13 amino acids. CDR1 is LGHNT, CDR2 FRNRAP, per germline. The CDR3 DNA reads as TGTGCTAGTGGTTTCGAGTTCCAAGAGACCCAGTACTTC. It translates to CASGFEFQETQYF. The complete variable domain, with remaining parts taken from reference TRBV12-5 and TRBJ2-5, reads DARVTQTPRHKVTEMGQEVTMRCQPILGHNTVFWYRQTMMQGLELLAYFRNRAPLDDSGMPKDRFSAEMPDATLATLKIQPSEPRDSAVYFCASGFEFQETQYFGPGTRLLVL.